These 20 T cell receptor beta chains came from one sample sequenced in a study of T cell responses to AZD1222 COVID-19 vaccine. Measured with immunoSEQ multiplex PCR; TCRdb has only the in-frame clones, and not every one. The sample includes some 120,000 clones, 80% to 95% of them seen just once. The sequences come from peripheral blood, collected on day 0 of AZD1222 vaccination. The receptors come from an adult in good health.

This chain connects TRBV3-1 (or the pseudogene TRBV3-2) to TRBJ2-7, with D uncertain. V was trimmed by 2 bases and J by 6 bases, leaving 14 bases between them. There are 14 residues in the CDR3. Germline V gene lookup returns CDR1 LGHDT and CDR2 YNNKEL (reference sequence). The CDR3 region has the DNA TGTGCCAGCAGCCAACCCGGGCCCTTGGGCGAGCAGTACTTC. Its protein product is CASSQPGPLGEQYF.

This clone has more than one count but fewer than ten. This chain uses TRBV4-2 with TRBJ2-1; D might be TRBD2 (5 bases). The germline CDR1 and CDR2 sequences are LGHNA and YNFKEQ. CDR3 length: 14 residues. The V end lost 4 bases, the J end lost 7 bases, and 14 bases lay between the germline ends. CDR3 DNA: TGTGCCAGCAGCCTCCCGAGCCGGGGTAATGAGCAGTTCTTC. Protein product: CASSLPSRGNEQFF.

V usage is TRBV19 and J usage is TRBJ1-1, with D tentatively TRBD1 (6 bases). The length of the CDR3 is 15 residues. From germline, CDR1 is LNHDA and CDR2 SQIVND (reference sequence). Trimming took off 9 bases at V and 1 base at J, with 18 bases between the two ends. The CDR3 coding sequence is TGTGCCAGCCAAGTGGGGGCTAGCTGGAACACTGAAGCTTTCTTT. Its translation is CASQVGASWNTEAFF.

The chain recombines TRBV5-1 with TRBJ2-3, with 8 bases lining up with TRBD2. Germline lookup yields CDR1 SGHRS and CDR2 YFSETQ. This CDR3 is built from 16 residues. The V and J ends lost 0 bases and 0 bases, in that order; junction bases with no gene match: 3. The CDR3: CASSLVSGKSTDTQYF. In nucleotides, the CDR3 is TGCGCCAGCAGCTTGGTTAGCGGGAAAAGCACAGATACGCAGTATTTT.

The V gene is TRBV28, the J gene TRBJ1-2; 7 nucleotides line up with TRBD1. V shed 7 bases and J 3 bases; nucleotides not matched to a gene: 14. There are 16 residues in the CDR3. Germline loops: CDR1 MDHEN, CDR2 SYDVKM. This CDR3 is CASTSNRGRTDYGYTF. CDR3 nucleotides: TGTGCCAGCACTTCAAACAGGGGTAGAACCGACTATGGCTACACCTTC.

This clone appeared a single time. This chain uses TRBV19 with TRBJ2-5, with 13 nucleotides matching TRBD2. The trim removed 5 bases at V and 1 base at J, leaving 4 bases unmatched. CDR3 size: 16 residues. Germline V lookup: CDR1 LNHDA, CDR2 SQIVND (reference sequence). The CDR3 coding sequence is TGTGCCAGTAGTCCGACTAGCGGGAGGCTCCAAGAGACCCAGTACTTC. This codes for CASSPTSGRLQETQYF. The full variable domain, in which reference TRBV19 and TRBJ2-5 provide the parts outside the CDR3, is DGGITQSPKYLFRKEGQNVTLSCEQNLNHDAMYWYRQDPGQGLRLIYYSQIVNDFQKGDIAEGYSVSREKKESFPLTVTSAQKNPTAFYLCASSPTSGRLQETQYFGPGTRLLVL.

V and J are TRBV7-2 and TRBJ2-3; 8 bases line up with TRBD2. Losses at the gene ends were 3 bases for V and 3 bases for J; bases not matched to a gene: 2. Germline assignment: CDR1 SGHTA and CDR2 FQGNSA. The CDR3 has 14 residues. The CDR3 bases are TGTGCCAGCAGCTTCACTAGCGGTACAGATACGCAGTATTTT. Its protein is CASSFTSGTDTQYF.

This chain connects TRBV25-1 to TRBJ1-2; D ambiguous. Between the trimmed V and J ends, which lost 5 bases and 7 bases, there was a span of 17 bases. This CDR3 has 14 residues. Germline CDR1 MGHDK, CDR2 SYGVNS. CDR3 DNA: TGTGCCAGCAGTTCTAATAGTTTGGGCGCTGGCTACACCTTC. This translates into CASSSNSLGAGYTF.

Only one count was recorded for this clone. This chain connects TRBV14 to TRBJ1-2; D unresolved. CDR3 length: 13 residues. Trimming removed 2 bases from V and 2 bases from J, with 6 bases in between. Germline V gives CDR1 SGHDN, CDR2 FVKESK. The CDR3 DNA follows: TGTGCCAGCAGCCAAACGGTGAACTATGGCTACACCTTC. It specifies CASSQTVNYGYTF.

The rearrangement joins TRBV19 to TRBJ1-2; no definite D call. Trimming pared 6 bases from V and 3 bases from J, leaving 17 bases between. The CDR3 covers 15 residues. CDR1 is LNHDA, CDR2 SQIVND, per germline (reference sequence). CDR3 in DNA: TGTGCCAGTAGGTCAGGTGGTGTGGGGTACTATGGCTACACCTTC. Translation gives CASRSGGVGYYGYTF.

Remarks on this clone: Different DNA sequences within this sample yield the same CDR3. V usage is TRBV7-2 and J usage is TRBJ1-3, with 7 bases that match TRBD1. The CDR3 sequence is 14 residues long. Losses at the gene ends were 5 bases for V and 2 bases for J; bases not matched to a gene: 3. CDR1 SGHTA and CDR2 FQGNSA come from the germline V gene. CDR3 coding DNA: TGTGCCAGCAGCCCCGACAGGGCTGGAAACACCATATATTTT. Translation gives CASSPDRAGNTIYF.

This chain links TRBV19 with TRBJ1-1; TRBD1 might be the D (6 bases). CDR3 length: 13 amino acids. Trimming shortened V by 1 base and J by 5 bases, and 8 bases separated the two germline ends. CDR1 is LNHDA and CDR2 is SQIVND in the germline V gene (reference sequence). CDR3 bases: TGTGCCAGTAGTATAGCCAGGGGTACTGAAGCTTTCTTT. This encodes CASSIARGTEAFF.

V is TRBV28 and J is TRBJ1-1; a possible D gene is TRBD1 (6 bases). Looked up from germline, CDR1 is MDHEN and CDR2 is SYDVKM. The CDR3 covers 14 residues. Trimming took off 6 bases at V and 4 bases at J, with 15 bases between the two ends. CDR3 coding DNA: TGTGCCAGCAGCGGCCTCCAGGGGATCACTGAAGCTTTCTTT. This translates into CASSGLQGITEAFF.

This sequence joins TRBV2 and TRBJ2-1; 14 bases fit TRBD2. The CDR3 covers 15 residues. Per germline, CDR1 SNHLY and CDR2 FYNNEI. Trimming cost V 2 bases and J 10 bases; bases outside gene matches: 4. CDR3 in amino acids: CASSETGLAGVEQFF. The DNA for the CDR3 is TGTGCCAGCAGTGAAACGGGACTAGCGGGAGTAGAGCAGTTCTTC.

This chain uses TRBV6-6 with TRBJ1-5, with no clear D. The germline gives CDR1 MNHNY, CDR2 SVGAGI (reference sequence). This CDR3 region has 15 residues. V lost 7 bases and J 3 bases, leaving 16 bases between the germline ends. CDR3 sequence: CASTYLGQLNQPQHF. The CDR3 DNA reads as TGTGCCAGCACCTATTTGGGCCAACTCAATCAGCCCCAGCATTTT.

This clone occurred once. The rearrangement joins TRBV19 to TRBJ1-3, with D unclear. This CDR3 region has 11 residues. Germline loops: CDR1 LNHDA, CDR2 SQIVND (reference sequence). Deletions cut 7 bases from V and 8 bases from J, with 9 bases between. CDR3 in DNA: TGTGCCAGTACCTTAGTGGACACCATATATTTT. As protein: CASTLVDTIYF.

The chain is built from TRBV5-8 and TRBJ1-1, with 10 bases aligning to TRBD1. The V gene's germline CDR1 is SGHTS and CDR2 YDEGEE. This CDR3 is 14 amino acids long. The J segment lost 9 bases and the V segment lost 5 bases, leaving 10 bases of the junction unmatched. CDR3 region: CASSFAGTGVKAFF. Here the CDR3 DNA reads TGTGCCAGCAGTTTCGCGGGGACAGGGGTGAAAGCTTTCTTT.

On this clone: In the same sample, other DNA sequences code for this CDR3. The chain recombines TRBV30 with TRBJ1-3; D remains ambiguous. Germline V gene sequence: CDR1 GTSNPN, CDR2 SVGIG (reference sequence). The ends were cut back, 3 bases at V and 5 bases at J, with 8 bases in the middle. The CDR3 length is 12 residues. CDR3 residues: CAWSPTRNTIYF. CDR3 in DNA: TGTGCCTGGAGCCCTACAAGAAACACCATATATTTT.

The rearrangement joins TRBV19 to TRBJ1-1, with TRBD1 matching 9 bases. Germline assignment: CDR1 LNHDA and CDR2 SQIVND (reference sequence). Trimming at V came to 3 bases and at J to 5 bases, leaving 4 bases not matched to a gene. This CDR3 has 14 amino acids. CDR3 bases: TGTGCCAGTAGTATGACAGGGGGAATTACTGAAGCTTTCTTT. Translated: CASSMTGGITEAFF.

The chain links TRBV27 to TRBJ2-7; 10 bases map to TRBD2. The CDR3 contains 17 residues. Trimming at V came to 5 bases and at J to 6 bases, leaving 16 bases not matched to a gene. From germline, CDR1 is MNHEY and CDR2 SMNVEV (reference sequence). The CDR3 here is CASSVLGDSGGPGEQYF. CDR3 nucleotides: TGTGCCAGCAGTGTCTTAGGGGATAGCGGGGGGCCTGGCGAGCAGTACTTC.